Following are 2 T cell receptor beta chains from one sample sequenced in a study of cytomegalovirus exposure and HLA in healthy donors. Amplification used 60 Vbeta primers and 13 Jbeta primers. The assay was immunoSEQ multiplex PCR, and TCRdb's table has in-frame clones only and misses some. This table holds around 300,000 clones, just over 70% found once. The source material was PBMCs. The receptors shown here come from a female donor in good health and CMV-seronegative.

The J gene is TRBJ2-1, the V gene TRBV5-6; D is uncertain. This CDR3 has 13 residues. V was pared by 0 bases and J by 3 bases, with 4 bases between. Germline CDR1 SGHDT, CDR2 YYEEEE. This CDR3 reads CASSLESYNEQFF. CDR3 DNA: TGTGCCAGCAGCTTGGAGAGCTACAATGAGCAGTTCTTC. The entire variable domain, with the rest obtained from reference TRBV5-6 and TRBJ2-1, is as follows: DAGVTQSPTHLIKTRGQQVTLRCSPKSGHDTVSWYQQALGQGPQFIFQYYEEEERQRGNFPDRFSGHQFPNYSSELNVNALLLGDSALYLCASSLESYNEQFFGPGTRLTVL.

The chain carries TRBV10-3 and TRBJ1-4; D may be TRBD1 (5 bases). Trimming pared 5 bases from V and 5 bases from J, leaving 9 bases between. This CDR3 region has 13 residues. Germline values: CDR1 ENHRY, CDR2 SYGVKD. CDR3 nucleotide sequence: TGTGCCATCAGTCAGGACATGAATGAAAAACTGTTTTTT. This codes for CAISQDMNEKLFF.